The clone carrying this T cell receptor (beta chain) occurred a few times. Its antigen is currently unknown. This record comes from a study of identical twins' blood T cells. Overall study results and limits: V gene usage reportedly matched far better within twin pairs than unrelated donors.

TCRdb re-called the 5' RACE reads through MiXCR, storing one row per CDR3 protein. The sample yields fewer than 450,000 distinct CDR3 sequences, about 28% seen once. V lost 7 bases, J lost 2 bases, and 7 bases lay in between. The germline CDR1 and CDR2 sequences are SNHLY and FYNNEI. The CDR3 runs 12 residues. This sequence was found in a woman between 18 and 55 years old in good health. The V and J genes are TRBV2 and TRBJ2-3; the D is unclear. The source material was PBMCs. CDR3 bases: TGTGCCAGCAATAGCTACACAGATACGCAGTATTTT. Its protein is CASNSYTDTQYF.